This TCR beta chain was captured by sequencing in a study of identical twins. The study, taken as a whole, reports: Invariant MAIT and iNKT cells could partly confound zero-insertion analyses.

TCRdb analysed the 5' RACE reads with MiXCR anew, one entry per CDR3 protein. The sample yields 750,000 to 950,000 distinct CDR3 sequences, about 12% seen once. This CDR3 spans 14 amino acids. The germline V gene has CDR1 PRHDT and CDR2 FYEKMQ (reference sequence). Trimming left V 0 bases short and J 7 bases short, with 12 bases between. A note on this clonotype: As yet, its antigen is unknown.

This sample also appeared in a second study, on yellow fever vaccine responses in identical twins.

The gene calls are TRBV13 and TRBJ1-1, with D unresolved. The sequencing input was PBMCs. This sequence was found in a woman aged 18-29 years in good health. CDR3 nucleotides: TGTGCCAGCAGCTTAGGGGGCAGTCGGGGTGAAGCTTTCTTT. Protein: CASSLGGSRGEAFF.